The present T cell receptor beta chain was sequenced within a study of blood T cells in healthy people across ages. Then a second PCR, running about 6 to 12 cycles, was carried out with a sample-barcoded 5' primer and a J-beta primer mix. Each of the samples gave a minimum of 2.5 million paired-end reads that contained CDR3. TCRdb analysed the 5' RACE reads with MiXCR anew, one entry per CDR3 protein. The sample lists around 600,000 distinct CDR3 sequences, around 50% seen once, with around 23% in the top ten. The CDR3 consists of 16 residues. Germline values: CDR1 MGHRA, CDR2 YSYEKL. The V and J ends lost 1 base and 0 bases, in that order; junction bases with no gene match: 1.

The sequence was collected from an elderly man in good health. Sequenced sample: blood. The V call is TRBV4-1, the J call TRBJ2-5, with 11 positions matching TRBD2. CDR3 bases: TGCGCCAGCAGCCAAGGGACTAGCGGGTACCAAGAGACCCAGTACTTC. It is translated as CASSQGTSGYQETQYF.